The source of this T cell receptor (beta chain) is a study of blood T cell repertoires in COVID-19. Libraries were prepared by immunoSEQ multiplex PCR; TCRdb keeps only in-frame clonotypes and omits some of them. The sample shows roughly 200,000 clones, 87% of them seen only once. Allocation to cohorts depended on clinical history reported by the participants. The TCR was taken from a man aged 18 to 29 with acute COVID-19. The sequenced sample consisted of PBMCs or T cells enriched from blood (not recorded which).

The CDR3 bases are TGTGCCGGAAACCGGGACAGGGACACTGAAGCTTTCTTT. Translating it yields CAGNRDRDTEAFF. The J gene is TRBJ1-1, the V gene TRBV5-4; TRBD1 matches at 9 bases. The junction had 7 bases not matched to a gene; V was cut back by 10 bases and J by 3 bases. Germline values: CDR1 SGHNT, CDR2 YYREEE (reference sequence). The CDR3 loop spans 13 amino acids.